The source of this T cell receptor (beta chain) is a study of blood T cell repertoires in COVID-19. For the study at large: Sites in the United States, Italy and Spain provided acute and convalescent COVID-19 samples.

Study processing details: Estimates of nucleated cell counts were drawn from the amplification of reference gene primers. Profiling relied on immunoSEQ multiplex PCR, and the TCRdb table lists in-frame clones only, not all of them. V, J and clone size reflect that table, while D and trimming were determined from the DNA. The sample records 150,000 or so clones, around 88% being singletons. This CDR3 has 13 residues. CDR1 MNHEY and CDR2 SVGAGI come from the germline V gene. With regard to this clone: The junction and the germline gene differ at one end; a read error may be behind it.

This clonotype was sampled from a woman in her forties or fifties in a cohort exposed to, infected with or recovered from COVID-19 (not recorded which). The specimen was PBMCs or T cells enriched from blood (not recorded which). The V gene is TRBV6-5, the J gene TRBJ1-1, with a weak D call TRBD1 (5 bases). CDR3 in DNA: TGTGCCAGCAGAATGGGGGGGAACGCTGAAGCTTTCTTT. This codes for CASRMGGNAEAFF.